Following are 32 T cell receptor beta chains from one sample sequenced in a study of molecular identifiers for immune sequencing clone quantification. TCRdb recomputed calls from the PCR reads with MiXCR, one row per CDR3 protein. In the table there are approximately 40,000 distinct CDR3 sequences, 20% to 25% of which are singletons. Sequenced sample: naive CD8+ T cells from blood, with Jurkat cell RNA spiked in. Subset reported: FACS-sorted CD8+CD4-CCR7+CD45RA+ naive T cells. Source of these receptors: a human donor in good health. Some libraries in this study had Jurkat cell RNA spiked in.

This clonotype has at least ten counts. V and J are TRBV13 and TRBJ1-1, with D maybe TRBD1 (6 bases). This CDR3 has 13 residues. Germline V lookup: CDR1 PRHDT, CDR2 FYEKMQ (reference sequence). V lost 4 bases, J lost 10 bases, and 16 bases lay in between. The CDR3 coding sequence is TGTGCCAGCAGCTCTCAAACGGGGGCCGGAGCTTTCTTT. Protein product: CASSSQTGAGAFF.

This clonotype came up many times. The chain carries TRBV6-5 and TRBJ2-5; weak D call: TRBD2 (7 bases). The V and J ends lost 6 bases and 5 bases respectively, with 22 bases between them. Germline CDR1 and CDR2: MNHEY and SVGAGI. The CDR3 consists of 16 residues. The DNA of the CDR3 is TGTGCCAGCAGCCGGGGGGCTGGGGGCGCGACTGAGACCCAGTACTTC. Amino acids: CASSRGAGGATETQYF.

At least ten counts were recorded for this clonotype. The chain recombines TRBV7-8 with TRBJ2-1; 9 nucleotides agree with TRBD2. V lost 0 bases to trimming and J lost 2 bases; unmatched junction nucleotides: 2. CDR3 length equals 16 residues. Germline V gives CDR1 SGHVS, CDR2 FQNEAQ. In nucleotides, the CDR3 is TGTGCCAGCAGCTTAGCGGGCGGGGGGGCCTACAATGAGCAGTTCTTC. Translated, it gives CASSLAGGGAYNEQFF.

The table lists this clonotype with many counts. The V gene is TRBV19, the J gene TRBJ1-2; maybe TRBD1 (6 bases). The CDR3 loop spans 14 amino acids. Germline CDR1 LNHDA, CDR2 SQIVND (reference sequence). V lost 10 bases and J 6 bases, leaving 21 bases between the germline ends. The CDR3 bases are TGTGCCACAGAACCGGGGACACCACTGGATGGCTACACCTTC. Translation gives CATEPGTPLDGYTF.

Of note for this clonotype: This may come from a read error, since a much larger clone is one base off. This chain joins TRBV6-1 and TRBJ1-1; D is ambiguous. Germline V gene data show CDR1 as MNHNS and CDR2 as SASEGT. The CDR3 covers 16 residues. CDR3 region: CASSEAEQEANTETFF. CDR3 coding DNA: TGTGCCAGCAGTGAAGCCGAGCAGGAGGCGAACACTGAAACTTTCTTT.

This clonotype was counted at least ten times. The CDR3 here is CASSSLRTGGNEQFF. CDR3 bases: TGTGCCAGCAGTTCTCTAAGGACAGGCGGCAATGAGCAGTTCTTC. The chain combines TRBV28 with TRBJ2-1; TRBD1 agrees at 7 bases. Trimming at V came to 4 bases and at J to 6 bases, leaving 9 bases not matched to a gene. Germline-derived CDR1 and CDR2 are MDHEN and SYDVKM. The CDR3 totals 15 residues. Complete variable domain (other parts from reference TRBV28 and TRBJ2-1): DVKVTQSSRYLVKRTGEKVFLECVQDMDHENMFWYRQDPGLGLRLIYFSYDVKMKEKGDIPEGYSVSREKKERFSLILESASTNQTSMYLCASSSLRTGGNEQFFGPGTRLTVL.

A word on this clonotype: A single base separates this from a much larger clone, so it may be a read error. The V call is TRBV7-9, the J call TRBJ2-2, with D perhaps matching TRBD1 or TRBD2 (5 bases each). The CDR3 is made up of 15 amino acids. Germline V gene lookup returns CDR1 SEHNR and CDR2 FQNEAQ (reference sequence). The DNA for the CDR3 is TGTGCCAGCAGCTTTCCGGGGACGAAAACCGGGGAGCTGTTTTTT. Translating gives CASSFPGTKTGELFF.

This clonotype was seen repeatedly, ten times or more. Here the CDR3 DNA reads TGCAGTGCAAACCCGGGACTAGCGGTTTATAAAGAGACCCAGTACTTC. As protein: CSANPGLAVYKETQYF. The V call is TRBV20-1, the J call TRBJ2-5, with 11 bases lining up with TRBD2. Germline V gene data show CDR1 as DFQATT and CDR2 as SNEGSKA (reference sequence). V lost 6 bases, J lost 3 bases, and 12 bases stayed unmatched. This CDR3 has 16 residues.

About this clonotype itself: One end of the junction fails to match germline, which may point to a read error. The genes are TRBV7-9 and TRBJ2-2, with 11 bases matching TRBD2. CDR3 size: 17 residues. CDR1 is SEHNR, CDR2 FQNEAQ, per germline (reference sequence). This CDR3 reads CAGSHPTSGANTGELFF. The CDR3 DNA sequence: TGTGCCGGCAGCCACCCGACTAGCGGGGCGAACACCGGGGAGCTGTTTTTT.

This clonotype has at least ten counts. CDR3 nucleotide sequence: TGTGCCAGCAGTCCTAGCGGGAGCACAGATACGCAGTATTTT. It codes for CASSPSGSTDTQYF. The chain carries TRBV12-3 or TRBV12-4 and TRBJ2-3; 8 nucleotides align to TRBD2. V was clipped by 5 bases and J by 0 bases; unmatched bases: 1. CDR3 length equals 14 residues.

Notes on this clonotype: A read error may explain this, as a much larger clone is one base away. The chain couples TRBV10-3 to TRBJ1-5, with D possibly being TRBD1 (6 bases). The CDR3 covers 15 residues. Germline V gives CDR1 ENHRY, CDR2 SYGVKD. In DNA form, the CDR3 reads TGTGCCATCAGTGAGTTGGGGGACAACAATCAGCCCCGGCATTTT. Protein sequence: CAISELGDNNQPRHF.

This clonotype occurred many times. The V call is TRBV5-1, the J call TRBJ2-7, with no clear D. Germline V gene sequence: CDR1 SGHRS, CDR2 YFSETQ. The CDR3 consists of 13 residues. V shed 0 bases and J shed 1 base, with 5 bases lying between them. CDR3 protein: CASSLAASYEQYF. For the CDR3, the DNA is TGCGCCAGCAGCTTGGCAGCGTCCTACGAGCAGTACTTC.

This clonotype was picked up one time. The rearrangement uses TRBV4-3 and TRBJ1-3, with a possible D match to TRBD1 (5 bases). CDR1 is LGHNA, CDR2 YSLEER, per germline. The CDR3 is 16 residues long. V lost 4 bases and J lost 5, with 18 bases in between. CDR3 region: CASSPQALGVRNTIYF. CDR3 DNA sequence: TGCGCCAGCAGCCCACAAGCCCTAGGGGTACGAAACACCATATATTTT.

This sequence joins TRBV13 and TRBJ1-1, with 9 bases identical to TRBD1. This CDR3 contains 17 residues. Unmatched junction bases numbered 11, after V lost 5 bases and J lost 1 base. The germline gives CDR1 PRHDT, CDR2 FYEKMQ (reference sequence). The CDR3 sequence: CASSTGQGRGTNTEAFF. In DNA, the CDR3 is TGTGCCAGCAGCACGGGACAGGGACGGGGTACGAACACTGAAGCTTTCTTT.

This clonotype was detected many times. The V and J genes are TRBV4-1 and TRBJ2-7, with a weak D call TRBD1 (5 bases). The CDR3 has 12 amino acids. CDR1 and CDR2 (germline): MGHRA, YSYEKL. Trimming cost V 4 bases and J 6 bases, with 10 bases left between them. For the CDR3, the DNA is TGCGCCAGCAGCCCTGCAGGGATCGAGCAGTACTTC. This sequence encodes CASSPAGIEQYF.

This clonotype appeared many times. The rearrangement uses TRBV28 and TRBJ1-5; D is unclear. The CDR3 extends over 12 amino acids. Germline CDR1 and CDR2: MDHEN and SYDVKM. V lost 7 bases and J 7 bases, leaving 11 bases between the germline ends. CDR3 nucleotide sequence: TGTGCCAGCAATTCTGTGAACCAGCCCCAGCATTTT. This codes for CASNSVNQPQHF.

This clonotype showed up many times. The chain combines TRBV6-5 with TRBJ1-1, with TRBD1 matching 7 bases. The germline V gene has CDR1 MNHEY and CDR2 SVGAGI. The CDR3 runs to 14 residues. The J segment lost 5 bases and the V segment lost 5 bases, leaving 8 bases of the junction unmatched. The CDR3 protein is CASSITTGWTEAFF. CDR3 DNA: TGTGCCAGCAGTATTACGACAGGGTGGACTGAAGCTTTCTTT.

This clonotype was seen repeatedly, ten times or more. One junction end does not reproduce the germline sequence, and a read error may be involved. The V call is TRBV7-7, the J call TRBJ2-7; D gene ambiguous. The CDR3 consists of 12 residues. Germline lookup yields CDR1 SSHAT and CDR2 FNYEAQ (reference sequence). Written as DNA, the CDR3 is TGTGCTAGCAGCCCCCGAGGTGACGAGCAGTACTTC. Its protein product is CASSPRGDEQYF.

By sample share, this clonotype is medium-sized. The chain is built from TRBV28 and TRBJ2-7; D is uncertain. The CDR3 extends over 13 amino acids. V gave up 5 bases and J gave up 7 bases, with 15 bases separating them. The germline CDR1 and CDR2 sequences are MDHEN and SYDVKM. Here the CDR3 DNA reads TGTGCCAGCAGTGTCATTGGGTTCGGAGAGCAGTACTTC. As protein: CASSVIGFGEQYF.

A word on this clonotype: One base away lies a much larger clone, so this may be a sequencing read error. CDR3 in DNA: TGTGCCTCACAAGCGTGGGGCGAGGATACGCAGTATTTT. It codes for CASQAWGEDTQYF. The chain links TRBV12-3 or TRBV12-4 to TRBJ2-3; a weak D match, TRBD1 (5 bases). V dropped 11 bases and J dropped 6 bases, with 18 bases sitting between them. The CDR3 sequence is 13 residues long.

This clonotype has at least ten counts. This chain connects TRBV7-9 to TRBJ1-4; weak D call: TRBD1 (5 bases). This CDR3 contains 15 residues. CDR1 and CDR2 from the germline V gene are SEHNR and FQNEAQ (reference sequence). Trimming took 5 bases from V and 4 from J, leaving 14 bases between them. The chain's CDR3 is CASSPPGAYNEKLFF. The CDR3 DNA is TGTGCCAGCAGCCCGCCCGGGGCCTATAATGAAAAACTGTTTTTT.

This chain links TRBV7-6 with TRBJ2-2, with 8 positions matching TRBD2. The CDR3 spans 17 residues. The trim removed 3 bases at V and 3 bases at J, leaving 9 bases unmatched. Germline V gene data show CDR1 as SGHVS and CDR2 as FNYEAQ. CDR3 protein: CASSLLPPGGDTGELFF. Written as DNA, the CDR3 is TGTGCCAGCAGCTTGTTACCCCCGGGAGGGGACACCGGGGAGCTGTTTTTT.

This clonotype has at least ten counts. V usage is TRBV20-1 and J usage is TRBJ2-7; D gene uncertain. V lost 4 bases and J 2 bases, leaving 9 bases between the germline ends. The germline V gene encodes CDR1 DFQATT and CDR2 SNEGSKA (reference sequence). The length of the CDR3 is 12 residues. The CDR3 region is CSAKYGTYEQYF. For the CDR3, the DNA is TGCAGTGCTAAGTACGGCACCTACGAGCAGTACTTC.

This clonotype was observed a handful of times. The junction shows a germline mismatch at one end, possibly a read error. The V call is TRBV12-3 or TRBV12-4, the J call TRBJ2-4, with D perhaps TRBD2 (7 bases). The CDR3 runs to 15 residues. This chain's CDR3 is CPSSLGGGAKNIQYF. CDR3 bases: TGTCCCAGCAGTTTAGGGGGGGGGGCCAAAAACATTCAGTACTTC.

Regarding this clonotype: A much bigger clone sits one base away, suggesting this may be a read error. V and J are TRBV4-1 and TRBJ1-1; TRBD1 is a possible D gene (5 bases). The germline gives CDR1 MGHRA, CDR2 YSYEKL. The CDR3 is 15 amino acids. CDR3 in DNA: TGCGCCGGCAGCCAAGACAACGCGGGACCAAGGGAAGCTTTCTTT. Translation gives CAGSQDNAGPREAFF.

This clonotype has at least ten counts. The chain links TRBV29-1 to TRBJ2-7; D not certain. CDR1 is SQVTM and CDR2 is ANQGSEA in the germline V gene. Deletions cut 5 bases from V and 2 bases from J, with 19 bases between. CDR3 length equals 15 residues. The CDR3 bases are TGCAGCGTTCTTTTGATAGGTGGCCAGGCCTACGAGCAGTACTTC. It translates to CSVLLIGGQAYEQYF.

This clonotype was counted ten times or more. The CDR3 DNA follows: TGTGCCAGCAGTGAAGAAGGCAGACCTGAGCAGTTCTTC. Its translation is CASSEEGRPEQFF. J is TRBJ2-1 and V is TRBV25-1, with D unresolved. This CDR3 is 13 amino acids long. Germline-derived CDR1 and CDR2 are MGHDK and SYGVNS. V shed 2 bases and J shed 9 bases, with 11 bases lying between them.

Of note for this clonotype: Just one base apart from a much larger clone, this may be a read error. The chain recombines TRBV4-3 with TRBJ2-5; D uncertain. CDR1 is LGHNA and CDR2 is YSLEER in the germline V gene. The CDR3 spans 15 residues. The ends were cut back, 4 bases at V and 2 bases at J, with 14 bases in the middle. CDR3 in DNA: TGCGCCAGCAGCCGATATTTGGCAGGTCAAGAGACCCAGTACTTC. Encoded protein: CASSRYLAGQETQYF.

Turning to this clonotype: This may come from a read error, since a much larger clone is one base off. The V gene is TRBV12-5, the J gene TRBJ2-5; D is possibly TRBD2 (6 bases). This CDR3 spans 14 amino acids. The germline V gene has CDR1 LGHNT and CDR2 FRNRAP. Here the CDR3 DNA reads TGTGGTAGTGGTTTGGGTCTAGCGAGGGAGACCCAGTACTTC. As protein: CGSGLGLARETQYF.

This clonotype was observed at least ten times. J is TRBJ2-1 and V is TRBV7-3; no clear D. CDR3 length: 13 residues. The V gene lost 4 bases and the J gene lost 2 bases, with 6 bases spanning the gap. In germline, CDR1 is SGHTA, CDR2 FQGTGA. CDR3 in DNA: TGTGCCAGCAGCTCTTCGACCTACAATGAGCAGTTCTTC. Translated, it gives CASSSSTYNEQFF.

This clonotype appeared many times. The rearrangement uses TRBV27 and TRBJ2-5, with 7 positions matching TRBD1. V shed 1 base and J 2 bases; nucleotides not matched to a gene: 4. Germline CDR1 and CDR2: MNHEY and SMNVEV (reference sequence). The length of the CDR3 is 15 residues. For the CDR3, the DNA is TGTGCCAGCAGTTTATGGGGCAGGGGGCAAGAGACCCAGTACTTC. Protein product: CASSLWGRGQETQYF.

The V call is TRBV2, the J call TRBJ1-6; 7 nucleotides align to TRBD1. The CDR3 spans 17 residues. The germline V gene encodes CDR1 SNHLY and CDR2 FYNNEI. Trimming took 5 bases from V and 7 from J; bases not matched to a gene: 14. CDR3 loop: CASSLDRSDPLNSPLHF. Here the CDR3 DNA reads TGTGCCAGCAGTCTGGACAGGTCGGACCCGTTAAATTCACCCCTCCACTTT.